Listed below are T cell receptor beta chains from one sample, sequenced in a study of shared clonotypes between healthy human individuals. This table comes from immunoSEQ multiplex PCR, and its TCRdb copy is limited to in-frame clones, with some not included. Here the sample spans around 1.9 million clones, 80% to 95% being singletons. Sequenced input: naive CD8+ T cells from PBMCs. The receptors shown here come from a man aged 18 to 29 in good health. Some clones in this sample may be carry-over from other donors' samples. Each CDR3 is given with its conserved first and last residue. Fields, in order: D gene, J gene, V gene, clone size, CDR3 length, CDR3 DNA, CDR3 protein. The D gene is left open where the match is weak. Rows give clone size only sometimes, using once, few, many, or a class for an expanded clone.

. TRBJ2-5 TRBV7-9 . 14 TGTGCCAGCAGCTTAGACTTAAAGGGGTGGGAGCAGTACTTC CASSLDLKGWEQYF
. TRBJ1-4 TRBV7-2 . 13 TGTGCCAGCAGCCCAAGGACCGATGAAAAACTGTTTTTT CASSPRTDEKLFF
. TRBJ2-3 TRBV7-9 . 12 TGTGCCAGCACCCTAAGCACAGATACGCAGTATTTT CASTLSTDTQYF
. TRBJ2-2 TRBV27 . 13 TGTGCCAGCACATCTTGGGGCACCGGGGAGCTGTTTTTT CASTSWGTGELFF
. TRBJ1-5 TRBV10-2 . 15 TGCGCCAGCAGTGACCCGACAGGCGCGGATCAGCCCCAGCATTTT CASSDPTGADQPQHF
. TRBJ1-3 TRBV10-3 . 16 TGTGCCATCAGTGAGTCTTTTGTGAGCTCTGGAAACACCATATATTTT CAISESFVSSGNTIYF
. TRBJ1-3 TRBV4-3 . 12 TGCGCCAGCAGCCAAGACGGCCGGACCCCAAATTTT CASSQDGRTPNF
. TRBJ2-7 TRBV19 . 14 TGTGCCAGTTCCCCCCGGGACTGGAGGTACGAGCAGTACTTC CASSPRDWRYEQYF
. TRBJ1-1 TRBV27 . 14 TGTGCCAGCAGTTTATCCCGCGTGAACACTGAAGCTTTCTTT CASSLSRVNTEAFF
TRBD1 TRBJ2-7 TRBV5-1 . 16 TGCGCCAGCACCCAAGGGGCCCGGACAGGGGACCACGAGCAGTACTTC CASTQGARTGDHEQYF
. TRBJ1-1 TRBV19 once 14 TGTGCCAGTAGTATAGTTTCCAGGAACACTGAAGCTTTCTTT CASSIVSRNTEAFF
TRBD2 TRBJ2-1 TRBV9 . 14 TGTGCCAGCAGCGGGGGTGGGAGGGCCCATGAGCAGTTCTTC CASSGGGRAHEQFF
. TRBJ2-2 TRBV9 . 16 TGTGCCAGCAGCAGCGTACCGGGGGGCCTCCCCGGGGAGCTGTTTTTT CASSSVPGGLPGELFF
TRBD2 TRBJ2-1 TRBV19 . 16 TGTGCCAGTAGTCCCCATTCCAGCGGGGTACTAGATGAGCAGTTCTTC CASSPHSSGVLDEQFF
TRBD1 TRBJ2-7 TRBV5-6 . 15 TGTGCCAGCAGCTTGGGAGGGACAGGGTGGTACGAGCAGTACTTC CASSLGGTGWYEQYF
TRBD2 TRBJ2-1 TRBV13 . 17 TGTGCCAGCAGCACGCGGGGGGGCGGAGACGACTACAATGAGCAGTTCTTC CASSTRGGGDDYNEQFF
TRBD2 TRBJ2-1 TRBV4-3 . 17 TGCGCCAGCAGCCAATACTCTAGCGGGAGCTCCTACAATGAGCAGTTCTTC CASSQYSSGSSYNEQFF
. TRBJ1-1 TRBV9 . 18 TGTGCCAGCAGCGCCTTCGGGGGGATTACACCAAAAAACACTGAAGCTTTCTTT CASSAFGGITPKNTEAFF
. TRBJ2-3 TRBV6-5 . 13 TGTGCCAGCAGGCCAGGGGTTACAGATACGCAGTATTTT CASRPGVTDTQYF
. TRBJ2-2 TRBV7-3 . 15 TGTGCCAGCAGCTTAAGTCGGGCGAACACCGGGGAGCTGTTTTTT CASSLSRANTGELFF
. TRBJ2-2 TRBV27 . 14 TGTGCCAGCCGCGGGACAACGAACACCGGGGAGCTGTTTTTT CASRGTTNTGELFF
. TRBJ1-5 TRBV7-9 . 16 TGTGCCAGCAGCCAAGATCTTAACCCGGGAGGCCAGCCCCAGCATTTT CASSQDLNPGGQPQHF
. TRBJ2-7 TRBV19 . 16 TGTGCCAGTAGTATAGATCTTCGGGCGGAGGTATACGAGCAGTACTTC CASSIDLRAEVYEQYF
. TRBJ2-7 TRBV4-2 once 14 TGTGCCAGCAGCCAAGACGGTCCAGGGTACGAGCAGTACTTC CASSQDGPGYEQYF
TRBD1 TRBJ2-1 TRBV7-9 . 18 TGTGCCAGCAGCACTCCCGGATCCGGGACAGGGGGTTCGAATGAGCAGTTCTTC CASSTPGSGTGGSNEQFF
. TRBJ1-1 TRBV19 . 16 TGTGCCAGTAGTGTACGGCGACTATCCATGAACACTGAAGCTTTCTTT CASSVRRLSMNTEAFF
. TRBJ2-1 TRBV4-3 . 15 TGCGCCAGCAGCCAAGATGTGATCTCGCACAATGAGCAGTTCTTC CASSQDVISHNEQFF
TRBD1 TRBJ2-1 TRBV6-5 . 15 TGTGCCAGCAGTTACGTTGGACAGGGGGTGGATGAGCAGTTCTTC CASSYVGQGVDEQFF
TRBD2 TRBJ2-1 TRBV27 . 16 TGTGCCAGCAGTCCCCTGTCGAGCGGGAGCTTAGATGAGCAGTTCTTC CASSPLSSGSLDEQFF
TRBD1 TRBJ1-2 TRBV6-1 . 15 TGTGCCAGCAGTGAATGGACAGGGAGCCCCTATGGCTACACCTTC CASSEWTGSPYGYTF
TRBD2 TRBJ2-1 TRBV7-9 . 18 TGTGCCAGCAGAGGGACTAGCGGGAGGGCCGCCTCCTACAATGAGCAGTTCTTC CASRGTSGRAASYNEQFF
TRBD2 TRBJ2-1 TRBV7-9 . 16 TGTGCCAGCAGCTACCCCATTGGACTAGCGGACAATGAGCAGTTCTTC CASSYPIGLADNEQFF
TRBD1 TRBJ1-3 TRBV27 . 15 TGTGCCAGCAGTTCCCAGGGGGCCTCTGGAAACACCATATATTTT CASSSQGASGNTIYF
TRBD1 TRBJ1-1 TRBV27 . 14 TGTGCCAGCAGTTTAGAGACAGGGTACACTGAAGCTTTCTTT CASSLETGYTEAFF
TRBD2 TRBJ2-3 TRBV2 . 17 TGTGCCAGCAGTGAAAAGCGGGAGGGAGAGGGTTCAGATACGCAGTATTTT CASSEKREGEGSDTQYF
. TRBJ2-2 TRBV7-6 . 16 TGTGCCAGCAGCTCCCTTAGTAGCCCGAACACCGGGGAGCTGTTTTTT CASSSLSSPNTGELFF
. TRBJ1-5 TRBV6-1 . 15 TGTGCCAGCAGTTCCCGGACGGGGAGCAATCAGCCCCAGCATTTT CASSSRTGSNQPQHF
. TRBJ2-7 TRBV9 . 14 TGTGCCAGCAGCGTAGGACTCCTTAGCTACGAGCAGTACTTC CASSVGLLSYEQYF
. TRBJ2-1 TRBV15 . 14 TGTGCCACCAGCAGGATCGCCAGGGGCGATGAGCAGTTCTTC CATSRIARGDEQFF
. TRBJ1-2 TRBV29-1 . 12 TGCAGCGTTGAAGATGTAGGGTATGGCTACACCTTC CSVEDVGYGYTF
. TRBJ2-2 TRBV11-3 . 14 TGTGCCAGCAGCTCCTTCAAAAACACCGGGGAGCTGTTTTTT CASSSFKNTGELFF
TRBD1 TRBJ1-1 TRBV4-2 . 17 TGTGCCAGCAGCCAAGATTCGGCAGGGGGCTTTATGTCTGAAGCTTTCTTT CASSQDSAGGFMSEAFF
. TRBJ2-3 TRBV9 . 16 TGTGCCAGCAGCCTGGCCTATTCAGGGGTTACAGATACGCAGTATTTT CASSLAYSGVTDTQYF
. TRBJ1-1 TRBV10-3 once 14 TGTGCCATCAGTGATTTCGGCAGGAACACTGAAGCTTTCTTT CAISDFGRNTEAFF
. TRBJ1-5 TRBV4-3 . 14 TGCGCCAGCAGCCAAGATTTCGGTAATCAGCCCCAGCATTTT CASSQDFGNQPQHF
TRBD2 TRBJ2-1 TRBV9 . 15 TGTGCCAGCAGCGTAGACGGGAGGATCTACAATGAGCAGTTCTTC CASSVDGRIYNEQFF
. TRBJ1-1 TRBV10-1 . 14 TGCGCCAGCAGTGAAGACTCGGCGGACACTGAAGCTTTCTTT CASSEDSADTEAFF
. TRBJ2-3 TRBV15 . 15 TGTGCCACCAGCTTGCGACTAGGATGGACAGATACGCAGTATTTT CATSLRLGWTDTQYF
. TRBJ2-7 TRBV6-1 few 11 TGTGCCAGCAGTGAACTCTACGAGCAGTACTTC CASSELYEQYF
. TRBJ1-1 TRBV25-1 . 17 TGTGCCAGCAGTGCGATACAGGCTCCGCTCATGAACACTGAAGCTTTCTTT CASSAIQAPLMNTEAFF
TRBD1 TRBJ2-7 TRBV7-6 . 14 TGTGCCAGCAGCTTAGTGGGACAGGGTTACGAGCAGTACTTC CASSLVGQGYEQYF
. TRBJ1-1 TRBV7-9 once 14 TGTGCCAGCAGCTTAGGGGGGCGGAGTGCTGAAGCTTTCTTT CASSLGGRSAEAFF
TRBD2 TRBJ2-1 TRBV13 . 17 TGTGCCAGCAGCTCCCGGACTAGCGGGAGTAACTACAATGAGCAGTTCTTC CASSSRTSGSNYNEQFF
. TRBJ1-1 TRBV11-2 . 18 TGTGCCAGCAGCCGTAGCTTGGGGCCATTGGCCGGCGGCACTGAAGCTTTCTTT CASSRSLGPLAGGTEAFF
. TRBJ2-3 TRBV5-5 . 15 TGTGCCAGCAGCCTACAGGGACGAAGCACAGATACGCAGTATTTT CASSLQGRSTDTQYF